What follows are 28 T cell receptor beta chains derived from one specimen sequenced in a study of Ad26.COV2.S vaccination and SARS-CoV-2 variants. Treatment of the sample: some 20 received Ad26.COV2.S at low or high dose, single or two shots; 5 received placebo; per-sample allocation not given. Specimen acquisition occurred on day 63 following the initial vaccine or placebo injection. The method was immunoSEQ multiplex PCR; TCRdb's version includes in-frame clones alone and lacks a portion of them. This table holds 350,000 to 500,000 clones, 75% to 90% found once. This sample comprised peripheral blood, obtained in a trial of Ad26.COV2.S vaccine versus placebo. The receptors derive from a person between 18 and 60 years old who received the Ad26.COV2.S COVID-19 vaccine or a placebo.

CDR3 sequence reads: CASSQLTGGRTEAFF. The DNA of the CDR3 is TGTGCCAGCAGCCAGTTGACAGGGGGAAGAACTGAAGCTTTCTTT. The chain uses TRBV3-1 (or the pseudogene TRBV3-2) and TRBJ1-1; 9 bases agree with TRBD1. From germline, CDR1 is LGHDT and CDR2 YNNKEL (reference sequence). The V and J ends lost 3 bases and 5 bases, in that order; junction bases with no gene match: 7. CDR3 length equals 15 residues.

A few counts support this clone. The chain links TRBV7-2 to TRBJ1-4, with D uncertain. Germline loops: CDR1 SGHTA, CDR2 FQGNSA. V dropped 0 bases and J dropped 8 bases, with 7 bases sitting between them. This CDR3 has 13 amino acids. In DNA form, the CDR3 reads TGTGCCAGCAGCTTAGCGATGCGAGAAAAACTGTTTTTT. Translating gives CASSLAMREKLFF.

The V gene is TRBV20-1, the J gene TRBJ1-6; D unclear. The CDR3 extends over 11 amino acids. Germline values: CDR1 DFQATT, CDR2 SNEGSKA (reference sequence). V lost 5 bases to trimming and J lost 13 bases, with 12 bases between them. For the CDR3, the DNA is TGCAGTGCTGGTCCGCATGGGCCCCTCCACTTT. This sequence encodes CSAGPHGPLHF.

The rearrangement joins TRBV29-1 to TRBJ2-3; D might be TRBD1 or TRBD2, each matching 6 bases. The CDR3 runs 18 residues. Trimming took 6 bases from V and 4 from J, leaving 29 bases between them. Germline lookup yields CDR1 SQVTM and CDR2 ANQGSEA. This chain's CDR3 is CSVTPVGGGRFSADTQYF. The CDR3 DNA is TGCAGCGTAACCCCTGTCGGGGGCGGCCGGTTCAGTGCAGATACGCAGTATTTT.

The rearrangement links TRBV6-5 to TRBJ2-5; tentatively, D is TRBD2 (5 bases). Germline assignment: CDR1 MNHEY and CDR2 SVGAGI. CDR3 length equals 11 residues. V lost 8 bases and J lost 4, with 8 bases in between. The CDR3 is CASGSGETQYF. Written as DNA, the CDR3 is TGTGCCAGCGGGAGCGGAGAGACCCAGTACTTC.

This clone was observed a single time. J is TRBJ2-3 and V is TRBV4-3; 7 bases are shared with TRBD2. Per germline, CDR1 LGHNA and CDR2 YSLEER. The CDR3 consists of 14 residues. V trimming: 4 bases; J trimming: 3 bases; junction bases outside the gene matches: 4. The CDR3 bases are TGCGCCAGCAGCCCCGGGGGGTGGACAGATACGCAGTATTTT. Encoded protein: CASSPGGWTDTQYF.

The V gene is TRBV10-3, the J gene TRBJ1-1; the D gene is possibly TRBD1 (6 bases). The CDR3 runs to 13 residues. Trimming shortened V by 11 bases and J by 2 bases, and 15 bases separated the two germline ends. The germline V gene encodes CDR1 ENHRY and CDR2 SYGVKD. In nucleotides, the CDR3 is TGTGCCGCTCGGACAGATGTAAACACTGAAGCTTTCTTT. Protein sequence: CAARTDVNTEAFF.

V and J are TRBV27 and TRBJ1-2; D is unclear. The CDR3 has 17 residues. The V gene's germline CDR1 is MNHEY and CDR2 SMNVEV (reference sequence). V lost 6 bases and J lost 5, with 25 bases in between. In DNA, the CDR3 is TGTGCCAGCAGCCGAAACCGCCCGGGCCGGGCCATTTATGGCTACACCTTC. It is translated as CASSRNRPGRAIYGYTF.

The sample holds one count of this clone. The chain couples TRBV3-1 (or the pseudogene TRBV3-2) to TRBJ1-6; D might be TRBD1 (5 bases). Germline V gene sequence: CDR1 LGHDT, CDR2 YNNKEL (reference sequence). Trimming took off 2 bases at V and 6 bases at J, with 14 bases between the two ends. The CDR3 runs 16 residues. As DNA, the CDR3 is TGTGCCAGCAGCCAACAGCCCGGGGCGATTAATTCACCCCTCCACTTT. Amino acids: CASSQQPGAINSPLHF.

The rearrangement uses TRBV5-4 and TRBJ2-1; 9 bases match TRBD1. CDR3 length: 14 amino acids. The germline V gene encodes CDR1 SGHNT and CDR2 YYREEE (reference sequence). With 3 bases clipped from V and 9 bases from J, the junction kept 7 bases outside the gene matches. In DNA form, the CDR3 reads TGTGCCAGCAGCTACCGGACAGGGGTAGGTGAGCAGTTCTTC. This encodes CASSYRTGVGEQFF.

This clone has only one observation. CDR3: CASGYQGYTEAFF. CDR3 bases: TGTGCTAGTGGTTACCAGGGTTACACTGAAGCTTTCTTT. The chain has TRBV12-5 and TRBJ1-1; maybe TRBD1 (5 bases). V shed 4 bases and J shed 3 bases, with 9 bases lying between them. Germline V gives CDR1 LGHNT, CDR2 FRNRAP. The CDR3 sequence is 13 residues long.

V and J are TRBV7-2 and TRBJ2-6; 8 bases map to TRBD1. This CDR3 is 19 amino acids long. Germline-derived CDR1 and CDR2 are SGHTA and FQGNSA. J lost 2 bases, V lost 2 bases, and 11 bases had no gene match. CDR3 sequence reads: CASSLLATGVATGANVLTF. CDR3 DNA sequence: TGTGCCAGCAGCTTATTGGCGACAGGGGTTGCAACTGGGGCCAACGTCCTGACTTTC.

The chain recombines TRBV7-9 with TRBJ2-5; weak D call: TRBD2 (6 bases). This CDR3 is 16 amino acids long. V was clipped by 3 bases and J by 5 bases, with 19 bases between them. The germline CDR1 and CDR2 sequences are SEHNR and FQNEAQ (reference sequence). CDR3 amino acids: CASSFGGAGPRETQYF. CDR3 coding DNA: TGTGCCAGCAGCTTTGGGGGAGCGGGCCCCCGGGAGACCCAGTACTTC.

The CDR3 sequence is CASSGGDRGPIGELFF. CDR3 in DNA: TGTGCCAGCAGCGGCGGGGACAGGGGGCCGATCGGGGAGCTGTTTTTT. This rearrangement joins TRBV9 to TRBJ2-2; 12 nucleotides align to TRBD1. Germline lookup yields CDR1 SGDLS and CDR2 YYNGEE. Unmatched junction bases numbered 7, after V lost 3 bases and J lost 7 bases. The CDR3 contains 16 residues. Variable domain in full (rest from reference TRBV9 and TRBJ2-2): DSGVTQTPKHLITATGQRVTLRCSPRSGDLSVYWYQQSLDQGLQFLIQYYNGEERAKGNILERFSAQQFPDLHSELNLSSLELGDSALYFCASSGGDRGPIGELFFGEGSRLTVL.

The chain recombines TRBV7-2 with TRBJ2-2, with TRBD1 identical over 8 bases. The CDR3 spans 15 residues. Looked up from germline, CDR1 is SGHTA and CDR2 is FQGNSA. With V trimmed by 5 bases and J by 0 bases, 2 bases remained unmatched. The CDR3 spells CASSPGQANTGELFF. The CDR3 DNA follows: TGTGCCAGCAGCCCGGGACAGGCGAACACCGGGGAGCTGTTTTTT.

The CDR3 here is CASSLEETRNYEQYF. CDR3 sequence (DNA): TGTGCCAGCAGCTTAGAGGAGACACGAAACTACGAGCAGTACTTC. The chain employs TRBV7-8 and TRBJ2-7; no reliable D call. Germline CDR1 SGHVS, CDR2 FQNEAQ. CDR3 length: 15 residues. The V end was cut by 1 base, the J end by 3 bases, with 13 bases between.

The chain joins TRBV20-1 to TRBJ1-4; D is unresolved. The CDR3 runs 13 residues. From germline, CDR1 is DFQATT and CDR2 SNEGSKA (reference sequence). V lost 3 bases, J lost 0 bases, and 5 bases lay in between. CDR3 sequence (DNA): TGCAGTGCTAGTCCAACAACTAATGAAAAACTGTTTTTT. It is translated as CSASPTTNEKLFF.

This clone was seen just once. The chain employs TRBV5-1 and TRBJ1-5; D perhaps matches TRBD1 (5 bases). Germline V lookup: CDR1 SGHRS, CDR2 YFSETQ. Trimming left V 0 bases short and J 3 bases short, with 13 bases between. CDR3 length: 16 amino acids. This chain's CDR3 is CASSLGPGRDNQPQHF. The CDR3 DNA sequence: TGCGCCAGCAGCTTGGGACCGGGACGGGACAATCAGCCCCAGCATTTT.

The chain uses TRBV18 and TRBJ2-5; TRBD1 aligns across 10 bases. Unmatched junction bases numbered 3, after V lost 0 bases and J lost 5 bases. The CDR3 is 15 residues long. Germline CDR1 and CDR2: KGHSH and LQKENI. The CDR3 sequence is CASSPPRQGAETQYF. The CDR3 nucleotides read TGTGCCAGCTCACCACCACGACAGGGGGCGGAGACCCAGTACTTC.

This chain uses TRBV2 with TRBJ2-7; 7 bases map to TRBD1. The CDR3 length is 14 residues. CDR1 and CDR2 from the germline V gene are SNHLY and FYNNEI. The junction had 10 bases not matched to a gene; V was cut back by 7 bases and J by 4 bases. The DNA for the CDR3 is TGTGCCAGCATGCGCGTGACAGGGCGGTACGAGCAGTACTTC. Protein product: CASMRVTGRYEQYF.

In its sample, this clone was seen once. The rearrangement links TRBV7-9 to TRBJ2-5, with TRBD2 matching 7 bases. Unmatched junction bases numbered 8, after V lost 2 bases and J lost 5 bases. This CDR3 is 15 amino acids long. Germline lookup yields CDR1 SEHNR and CDR2 FQNEAQ (reference sequence). As DNA, the CDR3 is TGTGCCAGCAGCTTAAGTATCTGGGAGGGGGAGACCCAGTACTTC. Its protein product is CASSLSIWEGETQYF.

The count of this clone is one. The rearrangement links TRBV5-6 to TRBJ2-3; D might be TRBD2 (6 bases). V was cut by 4 bases and J by 3 bases, with 18 bases left in between. The CDR3 spans 16 residues. Germline CDR1 SGHDT, CDR2 YYEEEE. In DNA form, the CDR3 reads TGTGCCAGCAGCCGGGGGTACAGCCGAGGAACAGATACGCAGTATTTT. Translation gives CASSRGYSRGTDTQYF.

Details on this clone: Other DNA sequences of this sample code for an identical CDR3. The V gene is TRBV30, the J gene TRBJ1-5; 9 positions agree with TRBD1. This CDR3 contains 13 residues. Trimming cost V 2 bases and J 5 bases; bases outside gene matches: 1. Per germline, CDR1 GTSNPN and CDR2 SVGIG (reference sequence). This CDR3 reads CAWSRQGDQPQHF. CDR3 nucleotides: TGTGCCTGGAGTAGACAGGGGGATCAGCCCCAGCATTTT.

The rearrangement links TRBV7-9 to TRBJ2-5; 16 nucleotides match TRBD2. Losses at the gene ends were 4 bases for V and 4 bases for J; bases not matched to a gene: 6. This CDR3 has 17 residues. The germline CDR1 and CDR2 sequences are SEHNR and FQNEAQ (reference sequence). DNA for the CDR3: TGTGCCAGCAGCTCCCAGGGACTAGCGGGGGGGCGAGAGACCCAGTACTTC. Protein product: CASSSQGLAGGRETQYF.

This clone has only one observation. The chain couples TRBV6-5 to TRBJ2-7; D uncertain. V lost 2 bases to trimming and J lost 2 bases, with 13 bases between them. The CDR3 runs 15 residues. CDR1 and CDR2 from the germline V gene are MNHEY and SVGAGI. This chain's CDR3 is CASSYPLAETYEQYF. DNA for the CDR3: TGTGCCAGCAGTTACCCCCTGGCAGAAACCTACGAGCAGTACTTC.

V gene TRBV7-2 combines with J gene TRBJ2-1; 11 bases agree with TRBD2. The J segment lost 5 bases and the V segment lost 0 bases, leaving 3 bases of the junction unmatched. The length of the CDR3 is 16 residues. From germline, CDR1 is SGHTA and CDR2 FQGNSA. This CDR3 is CASSLALAGGDNEQFF. DNA for the CDR3: TGTGCCAGCAGCTTAGCCCTAGCGGGGGGCGACAATGAGCAGTTCTTC.

This rearrangement joins TRBV14 to TRBJ1-5; D possibly corresponds to TRBD1 (5 bases). Trimming took 4 bases from V and 4 from J, leaving 11 bases between them. This CDR3 comprises 14 residues. Germline CDR1 is SGHDN and CDR2 is FVKESK. The CDR3 DNA reads TGTGCCAGCAGCCGCCTGGGGGGGAATCAGCCCCAGCATTTT. Translated, it gives CASSRLGGNQPQHF.

The CDR3 region has the DNA TGTGCCAGCAGTTTGGCTGGGGCCAACGTCCTGACTTTC. This encodes CASSLAGANVLTF. This rearrangement joins TRBV6-2 or TRBV6-3 to TRBJ2-6; D not certain. Germline V lookup: CDR1 MNHEY, CDR2 SVGEGT. Between the trimmed V and J ends, which lost 4 bases and 2 bases, there was a span of 3 bases. The CDR3 has 13 residues.